A single sample gave rise to the 27 T cell receptor beta chains below, sequenced in a study of blood T cell repertoires in COVID-19. Assay: immunoSEQ multiplex PCR; the TCRdb copy retains only in-frame clones and omits some. The data hold about 480,000 clones, with roughly 88% observed a single time. Sequenced: PBMCs or T cells enriched from blood (not recorded which). All receptors derive from a woman aged 40 to 50 who had recovered from COVID-19.

The chain carries TRBV4-3 and TRBJ1-4; D remains unclear. CDR3 length: 15 amino acids. Germline CDR1 and CDR2: LGHNA and YSLEER. The germline V and J ends were trimmed by 1 base and 7 bases, with 13 bases remaining between them. The DNA of the CDR3 is TGCGCCAGCAGCCAAGTGTCAGGATGGGCTGAAAAACTGTTTTTT. This codes for CASSQVSGWAEKLFF.

The CDR3 DNA sequence: TGTGCCAGTAATTTGGGACAGGGCACCGGGGAGCTGTTTTTT. It specifies CASNLGQGTGELFF. The chain couples TRBV19 to TRBJ2-2; TRBD1 aligns across 9 bases. The germline V gene has CDR1 LNHDA and CDR2 SQIVND (reference sequence). The trim removed 7 bases at V and 4 bases at J, leaving 4 bases unmatched. This CDR3 is 14 amino acids long.

The chain carries TRBV3-1 (or the pseudogene TRBV3-2) and TRBJ2-1; 11 nucleotides match TRBD2. V was pared by 5 bases and J by 8 bases, with 8 bases of the junction left unmatched. The germline V gene encodes CDR1 LGHDT and CDR2 YNNKEL (reference sequence). The length of the CDR3 is 15 residues. CDR3 nucleotides: TGTGCCAGCAGCACACATAGCGGGAGGGAGGATGAGCAGTTCTTC. This encodes CASSTHSGREDEQFF.

The gene calls are TRBV7-9 and TRBJ2-2; the match to TRBD1 covers 10 bases. This CDR3 contains 17 residues. Germline CDR1 is SEHNR and CDR2 is FQNEAQ (reference sequence). J gave up 0 bases and V 6 bases, and 7 bases lay outside the gene matches. CDR3 residues: CASRIDRGPPNTGELFF. The CDR3 region has the DNA TGTGCCAGCAGAATTGACAGGGGGCCCCCGAACACCGGGGAGCTGTTTTTT.

This clone was seen just once. The rearrangement links TRBV2 to TRBJ2-2; D may be TRBD1 (6 bases). Germline lookup yields CDR1 SNHLY and CDR2 FYNNEI. V gave up 2 bases and J gave up 3 bases, with 13 bases separating them. CDR3 size: 16 residues. CDR3 residues: CASSESRDTDTGELFF. CDR3 coding DNA: TGTGCCAGCAGTGAAAGTCGGGACACGGACACCGGGGAGCTGTTTTTT.

The CDR3 DNA reads TGCGCCAGCAGCCTAGGGACAGAATACGGGTACGAGCAGTACTTC. Amino acids: CASSLGTEYGYEQYF. The V gene is TRBV5-1, the J gene TRBJ2-7; 7 nucleotides match TRBD1. There are 15 residues in the CDR3. Trimming removed 4 bases from V and 4 bases from J; junction bases left unmatched: 11. In germline, CDR1 is SGHRS, CDR2 YFSETQ.

This sequence joins TRBV5-6 and TRBJ1-4; D possibly corresponds to TRBD1 (5 bases). Germline CDR1 and CDR2: SGHDT and YYEEEE. The CDR3 loop spans 15 amino acids. V was clipped by 0 bases and J by 7 bases, with 13 bases between them. The CDR3 coding sequence is TGTGCCAGCAGCTTGGGCGGAGGGGTCGGTGAAAAACTGTTTTTT. Its translation is CASSLGGGVGEKLFF.

The rearrangement links TRBV11-2 to TRBJ2-1, with 9 bases that match TRBD2. CDR1 is SGHAT and CDR2 is FQNNGV in the germline V gene. The junction had 6 bases not matched to a gene; V was cut back by 5 bases and J by 1 base. CDR3 length: 16 residues. CDR3 in amino acids: CASSPTSGSSYNEQFF. Here the CDR3 DNA reads TGTGCCAGCAGCCCGACTAGCGGTTCTTCCTACAATGAGCAGTTCTTC.

The chain uses TRBV3-1 (or the pseudogene TRBV3-2) and TRBJ1-1; possibly TRBD1 for D (6 bases). CDR1 is LGHDT, CDR2 YNNKEL, per germline (reference sequence). The CDR3 covers 17 residues. The ends were cut back, 2 bases at V and 2 bases at J, with 18 bases in the middle. The CDR3 bases are TGTGCCAGCAGCCAAACCTTTTCAGGGGTGGAAAACACTGAAGCTTTCTTT. Protein product: CASSQTFSGVENTEAFF.

This clone occurred once. V is TRBV27 and J is TRBJ1-2; TRBD1 agrees at 7 bases. The germline gives CDR1 MNHEY, CDR2 SMNVEV (reference sequence). The CDR3 totals 17 residues. V was clipped by 5 bases and J by 7 bases; unmatched bases: 19. The CDR3 region has the DNA TGTGCCAGCAGTCCGACTTTTCGCGACAGGGTTTTGGTTGGCTACACCTTC. Encoded protein: CASSPTFRDRVLVGYTF.

The rearrangement uses TRBV3-1 (or the pseudogene TRBV3-2) and TRBJ2-1, with D unresolved. Per the germline V gene, CDR1 is LGHDT and CDR2 is YNNKEL (reference sequence). There are 16 residues in the CDR3. The V gene lost 3 bases and the J gene lost 0 bases, with 12 bases spanning the gap. The CDR3 sequence: CASSQFLLSSYNEQFF. Here the CDR3 DNA reads TGTGCCAGCAGCCAGTTTCTTCTGAGCTCCTACAATGAGCAGTTCTTC.

V and J are TRBV7-6 and TRBJ1-5; D remains ambiguous. Germline V gene lookup returns CDR1 SGHVS and CDR2 FNYEAQ. V was shortened by 5 bases and J by 2 bases, with 7 bases between the two germline ends. The CDR3 sequence is 13 residues long. The CDR3 region is CASSAGGNQPQHF. The CDR3 DNA reads as TGTGCCAGCAGCGCGGGAGGCAATCAGCCCCAGCATTTT.

V is TRBV4-1 and J is TRBJ1-1, with a weak D call TRBD1 (6 bases). The CDR3 sequence is 14 residues long. The V gene's germline CDR1 is MGHRA and CDR2 YSYEKL. Trimming stripped 4 bases from V and 1 base from J, with 10 bases between. CDR3 region: CASSRPTGNTEAFF. CDR3 bases: TGCGCCAGCAGCCGCCCGACAGGGAACACTGAAGCTTTCTTT.

The chain is built from TRBV2 and TRBJ2-2; D is possibly TRBD1 (6 bases). The CDR3 has 14 residues. Deletions cut 7 bases from V and 4 bases from J, with 13 bases between. Germline CDR1 reads SNHLY; CDR2 reads FYNNEI. The CDR3 loop reads CASNRDIGTGELFF. Written as DNA, the CDR3 is TGTGCCAGCAATCGGGACATAGGCACCGGGGAGCTGTTTTTT.

The chain employs TRBV12-3 or TRBV12-4 and TRBJ1-2; no clear D. V lost 6 bases, J lost 2 bases, and 10 bases lay in between. The CDR3 runs 13 residues. The CDR3 region has the DNA TGTGCCAGCAGCCTATTGCGGAACTATGGCTACACCTTC. Its translation: CASSLLRNYGYTF.

This clone has more than one count but fewer than ten. The rearrangement uses TRBV7-9 and TRBJ2-1; a weak D match, TRBD1 (6 bases). Looked up from germline, CDR1 is SEHNR and CDR2 is FQNEAQ (reference sequence). This CDR3 is 15 amino acids long. Between the trimmed V and J ends, which lost 5 bases and 8 bases, there was a span of 19 bases. CDR3 protein: CASSLFRGTIDEQFF. In DNA, the CDR3 is TGTGCCAGCAGCCTATTCAGGGGAACTATCGATGAGCAGTTCTTC.

The chain has TRBV11-2 and TRBJ2-1, with TRBD2 identical over 10 bases. The CDR3 consists of 17 residues. From germline, CDR1 is SGHAT and CDR2 FQNNGV. Unmatched junction bases numbered 7, after V lost 5 bases and J lost 0 bases. Here the CDR3 reads CASSPTRTSGSYNEQFF. The CDR3, as DNA: TGTGCCAGCAGCCCCACCCGGACTAGCGGCTCCTACAATGAGCAGTTCTTC.

The rearrangement joins TRBV5-1 to TRBJ2-2; TRBD1 might be the D (5 bases). Germline loops: CDR1 SGHRS, CDR2 YFSETQ. V lost 3 bases and J 2 bases, leaving 14 bases between the germline ends. The CDR3 consists of 16 residues. CDR3 loop: CASSWGRAKNTGELFF. Here the CDR3 DNA reads TGCGCCAGCAGCTGGGGCCGGGCCAAAAACACCGGGGAGCTGTTTTTT.

The V gene is TRBV12-5, the J gene TRBJ1-1; D unclear. Trimming stripped 4 bases from V and 4 bases from J, with 13 bases between. CDR3 length: 14 amino acids. CDR1 is LGHNT, CDR2 FRNRAP, per germline. CDR3 sequence (DNA): TGTGCTAGTGGTTCCCGTAGCATGGGCACTGAAGCTTTCTTT. This codes for CASGSRSMGTEAFF.

The chain employs TRBV5-1 and TRBJ1-2, with TRBD1 identical over 9 bases. The CDR3 loop spans 12 amino acids. The germline gives CDR1 SGHRS, CDR2 YFSETQ. J gave up 7 bases and V 4 bases, and 2 bases lay outside the gene matches. CDR3 nucleotides: TGCGCCAGCAGCCCGACAGGGGGTGGCTACACCTTC. It specifies CASSPTGGGYTF.

The V and J genes are TRBV4-1 and TRBJ1-4; D gene ambiguous. This CDR3 comprises 18 residues. V gave up 4 bases and J gave up 0 bases, with 18 bases separating them. In germline, CDR1 is MGHRA, CDR2 YSYEKL. CDR3 in amino acids: CASSPGLRVLPTNEKLFF. The DNA for the CDR3 is TGCGCCAGCAGCCCCGGTCTGAGGGTGCTCCCAACTAATGAAAAACTGTTTTTT.

The V call is TRBV4-3, the J call TRBJ1-1, with unresolved D. This CDR3 has 13 amino acids. The V end lost 6 bases, the J end lost 1 base, and 9 bases lay between the germline ends. Looked up from germline, CDR1 is LGHNA and CDR2 is YSLEER. The CDR3 region is CASSRRENTEAFF. CDR3 bases: TGCGCCAGCAGTCGCCGGGAGAACACTGAAGCTTTCTTT.

This clone turned up a few times. The rearrangement links TRBV6-2 or TRBV6-3 to TRBJ1-1, with D hard to call. CDR1 and CDR2 from the germline V gene are MNHEY and SVGEGT. Trimming shortened V by 0 bases and J by 6 bases, and 8 bases separated the two germline ends. This CDR3 spans 13 amino acids. CDR3 DNA: TGTGCCAGCAGTTACTCATCTACAGCTGAAGCTTTCTTT. Translation: CASSYSSTAEAFF.

The chain carries TRBV27 and TRBJ1-5; D gene ambiguous. Trimming left V 2 bases short and J 1 base short, with 3 bases between. CDR1 and CDR2 (germline): MNHEY, SMNVEV (reference sequence). There are 13 residues in the CDR3. Here the CDR3 DNA reads TGTGCCAGCAGTTTAATAAGCAATCAGCCCCAGCATTTT. It specifies CASSLISNQPQHF.

V gene TRBV7-9 combines with J gene TRBJ2-7, with 13 positions matching TRBD2. CDR3 length equals 17 residues. Per germline, CDR1 SEHNR and CDR2 FQNEAQ (reference sequence). Trimming removed 5 bases from V and 0 bases from J; junction bases left unmatched: 7. CDR3 coding DNA: TGTGCCAGCAGCCCCGGGACTAGCGGGACCTTCTCCTACGAGCAGTACTTC. Protein sequence: CASSPGTSGTFSYEQYF.

The J gene is TRBJ2-7, the V gene TRBV7-9; TRBD2 matches 9 bases. The V gene's germline CDR1 is SEHNR and CDR2 FQNEAQ (reference sequence). The CDR3 sequence is 15 residues long. Trimming cost V 5 bases and J 3 bases; bases outside gene matches: 8. CDR3 coding DNA: TGTGCCAGCAGCCCAACTACTAGCGGGCGCTACGAGCAGTACTTC. This translates into CASSPTTSGRYEQYF.

The V and J genes are TRBV5-4 and TRBJ2-1; maybe TRBD2 (6 bases). CDR3 length equals 17 residues. Trimming cost V 3 bases and J 0 bases, with 16 bases left between them. The V gene's germline CDR1 is SGHNT and CDR2 YYREEE (reference sequence). CDR3: CASSWVRRDPSYNEQFF. In DNA form, the CDR3 reads TGTGCCAGCAGCTGGGTGAGGCGGGACCCCTCCTACAATGAGCAGTTCTTC.